The 17 T cell receptor beta chains given below trace back to one sample, sequenced in a study of T-cell reconstitution after alpha-beta-depleted transplantation in children. Researchers prepared the TCRbeta library using unique molecular identifiers, the study reports. TCRdb used MiXCR to reprocess the PCR reads, holding one entry per CDR3 protein. The sample includes roughly 590,000 distinct CDR3 sequences, around 16% of them seen just once. This material consisted of PBMCs from the stem cell graft donor, taken from the stem cell graft. Receptor source: a human donor who donated a stem cell graft to a child with acute myeloid leukemia.

In this sample, this clonotype turned up many times. The chain uses TRBV7-6 and TRBJ2-1; tentatively, D is TRBD1 (6 bases). V lost 1 base to trimming and J lost 7 bases, with 17 bases between them. The CDR3 runs 16 residues. Per germline, CDR1 SGHVS and CDR2 FNYEAQ. CDR3 DNA sequence: TGTGCCAGCAGCTTAGAGACAGGAACTTATGCGAATGAGCAGTTCTTC. This codes for CASSLETGTYANEQFF.

Notes on this clonotype: In this CDR3 the conserved last residue, phenylalanine or tryptophan, is missing, so a read error is likely. V gene TRBV9 combines with J gene TRBJ2-1; D is undetermined. The V gene's germline CDR1 is SGDLS and CDR2 YYNGEE. Between the trimmed V and J ends, which lost 4 bases and 10 bases, there was a span of 9 bases. The CDR3 has 11 residues. CDR3 residues: CASSYGREQFS. CDR3 bases: TGTGCCAGCAGCTATGGCAGAGAGCAGTTCTCC.

This clonotype was recorded at least ten times. The chain combines TRBV12-3 or TRBV12-4 with TRBJ1-5, with 7 bases lining up with TRBD1. Trimming at V came to 5 bases and at J to 5 bases, leaving 6 bases not matched to a gene. The CDR3 has 14 amino acids. The CDR3 sequence: CASSAGTGDQPQHF. The DNA for the CDR3 is TGTGCCAGCAGTGCGGGAACAGGGGATCAGCCCCAGCATTTT.

This clonotype was seen many times. The V gene is TRBV7-6, the J gene TRBJ2-3; D might be TRBD1 (5 bases). CDR1 and CDR2 (germline): SGHVS, FNYEAQ. Trimming took off 0 bases at V and 4 bases at J, with 14 bases between the two ends. The CDR3 spans 16 residues. The CDR3 region has the DNA TGTGCCAGCAGCTTAGCGCAGGGTCCTGGCGCAGATACGCAGTATTTT. Its protein is CASSLAQGPGADTQYF.

The chain uses TRBV7-2 and TRBJ1-6, with D perhaps matching TRBD1 (6 bases). This CDR3 has 16 amino acids. Germline V gene data show CDR1 as SGHTA and CDR2 as FQGNSA. Trimming pared 3 bases from V and 6 bases from J, leaving 15 bases between. DNA for the CDR3: TGTGCCAGCAGCTTGAAAACGGGACACCTTAATTCACCCCTCCACTTT. This sequence encodes CASSLKTGHLNSPLHF.

This clonotype was seen repeatedly, ten times or more. The chain is built from TRBV5-6 and TRBJ2-7; D might be TRBD2 (6 bases). Germline V gives CDR1 SGHDT, CDR2 YYEEEE. CDR3 length: 15 residues. V dropped 0 bases and J dropped 3 bases, with 13 bases sitting between them. As DNA, the CDR3 is TGTGCCAGCAGCTTGGGGCGTGGGGGGTTCTACGAGCAGTACTTC. This encodes CASSLGRGGFYEQYF.

This clonotype was detected ten times or more. V gene TRBV12-3 or TRBV12-4 combines with J gene TRBJ1-1; possible D gene TRBD1, 6 bases. The CDR3 has 13 residues. The ends were cut back, 6 bases at V and 3 bases at J, with 11 bases in the middle. This CDR3 reads CASRLRGHTEAFF. Written as DNA, the CDR3 is TGTGCCAGCAGGCTCAGGGGCCACACTGAAGCTTTCTTT.

This clonotype was recorded many times. The CDR3 bases are TGTGCCAGCAGTTTCGGGGACAGGACCTCTGGGGCCAACGTCCTGACTTTC. Protein: CASSFGDRTSGANVLTF. The genes are TRBV12-3 or TRBV12-4 and TRBJ2-6; 8 bases fit TRBD1. After removal of 3 bases from V and 0 bases from J, the junction contained 4 bases not matched to a gene. CDR3 length: 17 residues.

This clonotype occurred many times. The rearrangement uses TRBV12-3 or TRBV12-4 and TRBJ1-5; unclear D gene. V gave up 4 bases and J gave up 8 bases, with 18 bases separating them. CDR3 length equals 15 residues. The CDR3: CASSSRAVDKEPQHF. DNA for the CDR3: TGTGCCAGCAGTTCGCGGGCGGTGGATAAAGAGCCCCAGCATTTT.

This clonotype was seen at least ten times. V gene TRBV7-3 combines with J gene TRBJ2-5; 9 nucleotides line up with TRBD2. The germline gives CDR1 SGHTA, CDR2 FQGTGA. V dropped 4 bases and J dropped 1; count of bases not matched to a gene: 4. The CDR3 totals 15 residues. CDR3 sequence (DNA): TGTGCCAGCAGCTCTCGACTAGCGGCCCAAGAGACCCAGTACTTC. It translates to CASSSRLAAQETQYF.

V and J are TRBV24-1 and TRBJ1-2; perhaps TRBD1 as D (5 bases). Germline loops: CDR1 KGHDR, CDR2 SFDVKD. This CDR3 spans 15 amino acids. The germline V and J ends were trimmed by 0 bases and 4 bases, with 11 bases remaining between them. The chain's CDR3 is CATSDLGRDGYGYTF. Here the CDR3 DNA reads TGTGCCACCAGTGATTTGGGCAGGGATGGCTATGGCTACACCTTC.

This clonotype was seen ten or more times. The chain is built from TRBV20-1 and TRBJ1-3; D gene ambiguous. The germline CDR1 and CDR2 sequences are DFQATT and SNEGSKA (reference sequence). The CDR3 consists of 12 residues. With 3 bases removed from V and 4 bases from J, the gap between germline ends came to 7 bases. Written as DNA, the CDR3 is TGCAGTGCTAGGGACTCGGGAAACACCATATATTTT. As protein: CSARDSGNTIYF.

The J gene is TRBJ1-1, the V gene TRBV12-3 or TRBV12-4, with 10 bases identical to TRBD1. The CDR3 consists of 16 residues. V was clipped by 5 bases and J by 1 base; unmatched bases: 7. CDR3 nucleotides: TGTGCCAGCAGTGTTGGGACAGGGGCTCCGAACACTGAAGCTTTCTTT. Amino acids: CASSVGTGAPNTEAFF.

The rearrangement joins TRBV24-1 to TRBJ1-5, with 7 positions matching TRBD1. Trimming removed 4 bases from V and 1 base from J; junction bases left unmatched: 3. Germline assignment: CDR1 KGHDR and CDR2 SFDVKD. CDR3 length: 15 residues. The CDR3 DNA reads TGTGCCACCAGTGAAGGGGGCAAGAGCAATCAGCCCCAGCATTTT. Translating it yields CATSEGGKSNQPQHF.

This clonotype was counted a few times. This CDR3 is CASSFTSPTDTQYF. CDR3 sequence (DNA): TGTGCCAGCAGCTTTACCAGCCCTACAGATACGCAGTATTTT. This chain connects TRBV7-2 to TRBJ2-3, with D unclear. With 3 bases removed from V and 3 bases from J, the gap between germline ends came to 10 bases. The CDR3 contains 14 residues. Germline lookup yields CDR1 SGHTA and CDR2 FQGNSA.

Concerning this clonotype: A read error is possible here, since a much larger clone lies one base away. The V gene is TRBV20-1, the J gene TRBJ1-5, with D perhaps matching TRBD1 (6 bases). Germline-derived CDR1 and CDR2 are DFQATT and SNEGSKA (reference sequence). The CDR3 totals 14 residues. Between the trimmed V and J ends, which lost 5 bases and 3 bases, there was a span of 14 bases. In DNA, the CDR3 is TGCAGTGCTCACTCGGACAGAATCAATCAGCCCCAGCATTTT. Amino acids: CSAHSDRINQPQHF.

This clonotype was observed at least ten times. In nucleotides, the CDR3 is TGCAGCGCCGAAGGGACTTTGGACACAGATACGCAGTATTTT. Protein sequence: CSAEGTLDTDTQYF. V usage is TRBV29-1 and J usage is TRBJ2-3, with a possible D match to TRBD2 (6 bases). CDR3 length equals 14 residues. V was cut by 7 bases and J by 2 bases, with 16 bases left in between. Germline CDR1 reads SQVTM; CDR2 reads ANQGSEA.